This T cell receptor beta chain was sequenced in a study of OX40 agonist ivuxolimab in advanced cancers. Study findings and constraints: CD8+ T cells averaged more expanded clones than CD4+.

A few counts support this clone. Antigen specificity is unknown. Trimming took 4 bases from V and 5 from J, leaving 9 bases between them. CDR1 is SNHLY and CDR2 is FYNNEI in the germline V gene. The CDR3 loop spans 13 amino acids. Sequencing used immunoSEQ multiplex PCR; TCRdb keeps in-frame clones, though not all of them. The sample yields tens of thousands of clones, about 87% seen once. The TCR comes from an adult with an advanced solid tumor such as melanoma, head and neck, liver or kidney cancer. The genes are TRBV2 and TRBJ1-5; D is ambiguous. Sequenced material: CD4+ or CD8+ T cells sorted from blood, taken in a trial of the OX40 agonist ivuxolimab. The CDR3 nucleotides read TGTGCCAGCAGTGTTGGGATAGATCAGCCCCAGCATTTT. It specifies CASSVGIDQPQHF.